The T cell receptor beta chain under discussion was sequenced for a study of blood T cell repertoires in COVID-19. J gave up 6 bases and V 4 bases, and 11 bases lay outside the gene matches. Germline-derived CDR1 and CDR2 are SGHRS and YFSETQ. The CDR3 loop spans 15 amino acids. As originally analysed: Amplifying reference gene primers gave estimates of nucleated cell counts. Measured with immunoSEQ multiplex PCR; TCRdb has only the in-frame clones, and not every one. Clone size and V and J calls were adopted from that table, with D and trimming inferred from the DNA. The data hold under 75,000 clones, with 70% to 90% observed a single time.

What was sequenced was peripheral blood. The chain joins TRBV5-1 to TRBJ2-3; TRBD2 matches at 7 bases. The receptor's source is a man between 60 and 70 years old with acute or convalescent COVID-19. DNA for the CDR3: TGCGCCAGCAGCCGCGGGGGTGAAAGGACGGATACGCAGTATTTT. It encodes CASSRGGERTDTQYF.